Below are 28 T cell receptor beta chains sequenced from a single sample in a study of T-cell memory formation after mild COVID-19. TCRdb used MiXCR to reprocess the 5' RACE reads, holding one entry per CDR3 protein. The sample holds hundreds of thousands of distinct CDR3 sequences; around 15% are singletons and the top ten take approximately 20%. Sequencing was carried out using PBMCs or a T cell subset sorted from them (not recorded which). The source of these receptors is a man aged 18 to 30 who had mild COVID-19 (a few samples of this study predate the infection). Cell type and time point are not known.

This clonotype appeared many times. The DNA of the CDR3 is TGTGCCAGCAGTGATCCGGGTGTGGCAGATACGCAGTATTTT. This translates into CASSDPGVADTQYF. The chain has TRBV6-2 or TRBV6-3 and TRBJ2-3; D is unresolved. CDR3 length: 14 amino acids. With 5 bases removed from V and 4 bases from J, the gap between germline ends came to 13 bases. Germline V gene sequence: CDR1 MNHEY, CDR2 SVGEGT.

This clonotype was detected a few times. The V gene is TRBV6-2 or TRBV6-3, the J gene TRBJ2-3; 7 nucleotides line up with TRBD2. Losses at the gene ends were 2 bases for V and 5 bases for J; bases not matched to a gene: 7. CDR3 length: 15 residues. The germline V gene has CDR1 MNHEY and CDR2 SVGEGT. The CDR3 spells CASSYTSGVGDTQYF. The CDR3 coding sequence is TGTGCCAGCAGTTACACCAGCGGGGTTGGAGATACGCAGTATTTT.

V is TRBV5-1 and J is TRBJ2-5; 8 bases align to TRBD2. With V trimmed by 3 bases and J by 5 bases, 9 bases remained unmatched. CDR1 SGHRS and CDR2 YFSETQ come from the germline V gene. The CDR3 consists of 15 residues. The CDR3 DNA sequence: TGCGCCAGCAGCTATAGCGGGGACGGGTTTGAGACCCAGTACTTC. Protein product: CASSYSGDGFETQYF. Full variable domain (outside the CDR3, taken from reference TRBV5-1 and TRBJ2-5): KAGVTQTPRYLIKTRGQQVTLSCSPISGHRSVSWYQQTPGQGLQFLFEYFSETQRNKGNFPGRFSGRQFSNSRSEMNVSTLELGDSALYLCASSYSGDGFETQYFGPGTRLLVL.

The V and J genes are TRBV6-5 and TRBJ2-1; TRBD1 matches at 9 bases. Germline CDR1 and CDR2: MNHEY and SVGAGI. The V gene end was trimmed by 5 bases and the J gene end by 6 bases; junction bases not matched to a gene: 5. The length of the CDR3 is 14 residues. The CDR3 sequence: CASSRSTGGNEQFF. CDR3 DNA: TGTGCCAGCAGTCGATCGACAGGGGGCAATGAGCAGTTCTTC.

This clonotype has a handful of counts. V is TRBV6-5 and J is TRBJ1-1; possibly TRBD1 for D (5 bases). CDR1 and CDR2 from the germline V gene are MNHEY and SVGAGI. CDR3 size: 14 residues. Trimming pared 4 bases from V and 2 bases from J, leaving 11 bases between. The DNA for the CDR3 is TGTGCCAGCAGTTTAGACCGGGACAACACTGAAGCTTTCTTT. This codes for CASSLDRDNTEAFF.

This clonotype was detected a few times. The rearrangement uses TRBV3-1 and TRBJ2-1, with a weak D call TRBD2 (5 bases). Trimming shortened V by 0 bases and J by 4 bases, and 10 bases separated the two germline ends. Germline V gene lookup returns CDR1 LGHDT and CDR2 YNNKEL (reference sequence). This CDR3 spans 15 amino acids. The CDR3 DNA reads TGTGCCAGCAGCCAAGATGGACTTAGATACAATGAGCAGTTCTTC. Translation gives CASSQDGLRYNEQFF.

The chain joins TRBV12-3 or TRBV12-4 to TRBJ2-3; D call uncertain. There are 17 residues in the CDR3. The V and J ends lost 8 bases and 2 bases respectively, with 23 bases between them. The CDR3 DNA reads TGTGCCAGCCGAGAGAAATCGGGCAGAGCCTACACAGATACGCAGTATTTT. This encodes CASREKSGRAYTDTQYF.

In its sample, this clonotype was seen a few times. The genes are TRBV7-9 and TRBJ2-1, with D perhaps matching TRBD1 (5 bases). With 5 bases removed from V and 5 bases from J, the gap between germline ends came to 10 bases. The CDR3 runs to 13 residues. Germline V CDR1 and CDR2: SEHNR, FQNEAQ (reference sequence). The CDR3, as DNA: TGTGCCAGCAGCGTCGGACAAGACAATGAGCAGTTCTTC. Protein: CASSVGQDNEQFF.

The chain links TRBV6-2 or TRBV6-3 to TRBJ2-1; tentative D call: TRBD2 (5 bases). The germline gives CDR1 MNHEY, CDR2 SVGEGT. The CDR3 is made up of 14 amino acids. V lost 1 base and J 9 bases, leaving 13 bases between the germline ends. CDR3 sequence: CASSYFEGTGEQFF. The CDR3 DNA is TGTGCCAGCAGTTACTTCGAGGGTACTGGTGAGCAGTTCTTC.

The chain recombines TRBV7-9 with TRBJ1-6; D unresolved. The germline V and J ends were trimmed by 1 base and 7 bases, with 8 bases remaining between them. Germline CDR1 reads SEHNR; CDR2 reads FQNEAQ (reference sequence). CDR3 length: 14 residues. DNA of the CDR3: TGTGCCAGCAGCTTAGAGGATACCAATTCACCCCTCCACTTT. It specifies CASSLEDTNSPLHF.

This clonotype showed up many times. This sequence joins TRBV6-1 and TRBJ1-5; D unclear. CDR3 length equals 13 residues. Germline V CDR1 and CDR2: MNHNS, SASEGT. Trimming removed 7 bases at V and 8 bases at J, with 15 bases between. The CDR3 loop reads CASNPRPGKPQHF. DNA for the CDR3: TGTGCCAGCAATCCGAGACCGGGGAAGCCCCAGCATTTT.

This clonotype came up many times. V and J are TRBV7-2 and TRBJ1-5, with no clear D. CDR3 length: 14 residues. The V gene's germline CDR1 is SGHTA and CDR2 FQGNSA. V gave up 0 bases and J gave up 1 base, with 4 bases separating them. CDR3 nucleotide sequence: TGTGCCAGCAGCTTAGCCCCCAGCAATCAGCCCCAGCATTTT. This encodes CASSLAPSNQPQHF.

This chain connects TRBV4-1 to TRBJ2-3; 8 bases agree with TRBD1. J was trimmed by 4 bases and V by 0 bases; bases with no gene match: 6. Germline CDR1 reads MGHRA; CDR2 reads YSYEKL. The CDR3 runs 16 residues. This CDR3 reads CASSQEPGTGADTQYF. The CDR3 region has the DNA TGCGCCAGCAGCCAAGAGCCCGGGACAGGAGCAGATACGCAGTATTTT.

The chain recombines TRBV2 with TRBJ1-5; D is unclear. The CDR3 loop spans 13 amino acids. Germline lookup yields CDR1 SNHLY and CDR2 FYNNEI. Trimming pared 6 bases from V and 6 bases from J, leaving 12 bases between. CDR3 DNA: TGTGCCAGCAGCCCGGGGATACGTCAGCCCCAGCATTTT. Protein product: CASSPGIRQPQHF.

In DNA form, the CDR3 reads TGTGCCAGCAGTCGTCGGGTAGCCCATGAAGCTTTCTTT. Amino acids: CASSRRVAHEAFF. The gene calls are TRBV12-3 or TRBV12-4 and TRBJ1-1; no clear D gene. CDR3 length: 13 amino acids. V was cut by 5 bases and J by 7 bases, with 14 bases left in between.

The rearrangement joins TRBV5-1 to TRBJ1-2; no clear D. This CDR3 has 12 residues. Trimming took off 7 bases at V and 3 bases at J, with 10 bases between the two ends. Germline CDR1 reads SGHRS; CDR2 reads YFSETQ. CDR3: CASRPWDYGYTF. CDR3 in DNA: TGCGCCAGCCGACCATGGGACTATGGCTACACCTTC.

There are many counts of this clonotype. The rearrangement uses TRBV12-3 or TRBV12-4 and TRBJ2-3; D gene ambiguous. This CDR3 has 15 residues. V was pared by 6 bases and J by 1 base, with 14 bases between. CDR3: CASSPTSWGTDTQYF. The CDR3 region has the DNA TGTGCCAGCAGCCCAACATCATGGGGCACAGATACGCAGTATTTT.

In this sample, this clonotype turned up many times. V gene TRBV7-2 combines with J gene TRBJ1-2; D perhaps matches TRBD1 (6 bases). Per the germline V gene, CDR1 is SGHTA and CDR2 is FQGNSA. With 5 bases removed from V and 7 bases from J, the gap between germline ends came to 17 bases. The CDR3 sequence is 14 residues long. The CDR3 protein is CASSNGQRTSGYTF. The CDR3 DNA reads TGTGCCAGCAGCAACGGACAGCGGACTAGTGGCTACACCTTC.

This rearrangement joins TRBV7-3 to TRBJ2-3, with 14 bases fitting TRBD2. Germline V gene sequence: CDR1 SGHTA, CDR2 FQGTGA. The CDR3 is 16 residues long. V was clipped by 3 bases and J by 6 bases; unmatched bases: 5. The CDR3 DNA reads TGTGCCAGCAGCTTCGGACTAGCGGGGGGAGGGGATACGCAGTATTTT. It is translated as CASSFGLAGGGDTQYF.

The chain has TRBV7-9 and TRBJ1-2; D is perhaps TRBD1 (6 bases). Looked up from germline, CDR1 is SEHNR and CDR2 is FQNEAQ (reference sequence). V dropped 5 bases and J dropped 3 bases, with 10 bases sitting between them. This CDR3 region has 13 residues. CDR3 DNA: TGTGCCAGCAGCACCGGACAGTACTATGGCTACACCTTC. It is translated as CASSTGQYYGYTF.

The J gene is TRBJ2-2, the V gene TRBV5-1; 9 nucleotides match TRBD1. Losses at the gene ends were 2 bases for V and 9 bases for J; bases not matched to a gene: 5. The germline V gene encodes CDR1 SGHRS and CDR2 YFSETQ. The CDR3 covers 14 residues. CDR3 in DNA: TGCGCCAGCAGCTTAGGACAGGGGCAGTGGGAGCTGTTTTTT. Residues: CASSLGQGQWELFF.

The J gene is TRBJ1-5, the V gene TRBV6-1; D is uncertain. This CDR3 is built from 16 residues. V was clipped by 0 bases and J by 1 base, with 10 bases between them. CDR1 and CDR2 (germline): MNHNS, SASEGT. The CDR3 DNA reads as TGTGCCAGCAGTGAAGCGTTGGGTATCAGCAATCAGCCCCAGCATTTT. Its protein product is CASSEALGISNQPQHF.

This clonotype was detected only a few times. The chain recombines TRBV6-5 with TRBJ2-1, with D possibly being TRBD1 or TRBD2 (5 bases each). Trimming stripped 2 bases from V and 2 bases from J, with 13 bases between. This CDR3 region has 16 residues. CDR1 and CDR2 (germline): MNHEY, SVGAGI. This chain's CDR3 is CASSYVVGTTYNEQFF. CDR3 nucleotides: TGTGCCAGCAGTTACGTGGTAGGGACCACCTACAATGAGCAGTTCTTC.

V gene TRBV7-9 combines with J gene TRBJ2-4; tentative D call: TRBD1 (7 bases). Germline V lookup: CDR1 SEHNR, CDR2 FQNEAQ (reference sequence). Deletions cut 5 bases from V and 2 bases from J, with 16 bases between. This CDR3 region has 16 residues. The CDR3 protein is CASSDAEGASKNIQYF. The CDR3 nucleotides are TGTGCCAGCAGCGACGCGGAGGGGGCATCCAAAAACATTCAGTACTTC.

In this sample, this clonotype turned up once. The chain recombines TRBV5-1 with TRBJ2-7; a weak D match, TRBD2 (5 bases). CDR1 and CDR2 from the germline V gene are SGHRS and YFSETQ. Trimming took 5 bases from V and 2 from J, leaving 8 bases between them. There are 12 residues in the CDR3. The CDR3 region has the DNA TGCGCCAGCAGGGGAGAGGCCTACGAGCAGTACTTC. Translating gives CASRGEAYEQYF.

This clonotype was seen at least ten times. V and J are TRBV6-5 and TRBJ2-5, with a possible D match to TRBD2 (5 bases). The CDR3 spans 14 residues. Germline CDR1 and CDR2: MNHEY and SVGAGI. V was clipped by 0 bases and J by 5 bases, with 10 bases between them. Written as DNA, the CDR3 is TGTGCCAGCAGTTACTCGAGCGGTGGGGAGACCCAGTACTTC. This translates into CASSYSSGGETQYF.

This chain uses TRBV7-2 with TRBJ1-1, with 8 nucleotides matching TRBD1. V shed 5 bases and J 10 bases; nucleotides not matched to a gene: 6. Germline V gene lookup returns CDR1 SGHTA and CDR2 FQGNSA. There are 12 residues in the CDR3. Here the CDR3 DNA reads TGTGCCAGCAGCGTCAGGGGGCCTTTAGCTTTCTTT. Its translation: CASSVRGPLAFF.

CDR3 sequence: CASSVGEIAGELFF. For the CDR3, the DNA is TGTGCCAGCAGCGTCGGGGAAATTGCCGGGGAGCTGTTTTTT. The genes are TRBV9 and TRBJ2-2; D might be TRBD2 (5 bases). V was pared by 2 bases and J by 6 bases, with 11 bases between. In germline, CDR1 is SGDLS, CDR2 YYNGEE. This CDR3 comprises 14 residues.